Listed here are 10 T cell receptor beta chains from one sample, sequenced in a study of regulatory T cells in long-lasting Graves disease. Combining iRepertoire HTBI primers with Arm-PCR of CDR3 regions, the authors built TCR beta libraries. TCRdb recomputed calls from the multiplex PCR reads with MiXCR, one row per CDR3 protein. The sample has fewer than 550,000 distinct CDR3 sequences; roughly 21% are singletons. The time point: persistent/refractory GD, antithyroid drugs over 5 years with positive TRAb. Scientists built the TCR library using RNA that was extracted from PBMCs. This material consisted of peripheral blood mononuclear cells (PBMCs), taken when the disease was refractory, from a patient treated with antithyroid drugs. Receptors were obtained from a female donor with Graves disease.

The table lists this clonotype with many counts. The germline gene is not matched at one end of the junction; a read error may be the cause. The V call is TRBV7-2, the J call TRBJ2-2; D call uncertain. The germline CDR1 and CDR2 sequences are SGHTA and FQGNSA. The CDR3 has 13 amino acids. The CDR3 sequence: CASSLAVAGELFF. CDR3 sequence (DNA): TGTGCCAGCAGTTTAGCAGTTGCGGGGGAGCTGTTTTTT.

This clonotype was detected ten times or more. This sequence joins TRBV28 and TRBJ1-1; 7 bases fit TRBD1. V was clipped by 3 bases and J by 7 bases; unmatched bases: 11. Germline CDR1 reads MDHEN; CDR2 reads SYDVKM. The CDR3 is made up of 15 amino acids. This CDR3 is CASSFGRLQGGEAFF. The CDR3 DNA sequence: TGTGCCAGCAGTTTTGGACGACTTCAGGGGGGTGAAGCTTTCTTT. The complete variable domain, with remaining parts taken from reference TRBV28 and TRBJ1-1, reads DVKVTQSSRYLVKRTGEKVFLECVQDMDHENMFWYRQDPGLGLRLIYFSYDVKMKEKGDIPEGYSVSREKKERFSLILESASTNQTSMYLCASSFGRLQGGEAFFGQGTRLTVV.

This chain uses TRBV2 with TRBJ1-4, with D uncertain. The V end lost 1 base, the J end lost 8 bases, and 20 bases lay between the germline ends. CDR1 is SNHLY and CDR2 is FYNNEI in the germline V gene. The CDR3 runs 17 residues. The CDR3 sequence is CASSEVLSAGNREKLFF. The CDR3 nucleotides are TGTGCCAGCAGTGAAGTGTTGTCCGCCGGGAATAGGGAAAAACTGTTTTTT.

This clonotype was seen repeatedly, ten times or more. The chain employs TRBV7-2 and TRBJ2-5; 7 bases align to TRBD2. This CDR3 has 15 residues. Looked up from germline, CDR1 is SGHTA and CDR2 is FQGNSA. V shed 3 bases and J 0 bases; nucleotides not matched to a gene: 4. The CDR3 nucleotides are TGTGCCAGCAGCTTCTCTAGCGGAAACCAAGAGACCCAGTACTTC. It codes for CASSFSSGNQETQYF. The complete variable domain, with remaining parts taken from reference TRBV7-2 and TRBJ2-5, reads GAGVSQSPSNKVTEKGKDVELRCDPISGHTALYWYRQSLGQGLEFLIYFQGNSAPDKSGLPSDRFSAERTGGSVSTLTIQRTQQEDSAVYLCASSFSSGNQETQYFGPGTRLLVL.

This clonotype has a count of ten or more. The CDR3 nucleotides read TGTGCCAGCAGTTTAGCGGGACAGGCTTATAATCAGCCCCAGCATTTT. It yields the protein CASSLAGQAYNQPQHF. The genes are TRBV12-3 or TRBV12-4 and TRBJ1-5; 8 nucleotides line up with TRBD1. The CDR3 runs to 16 residues. J lost 4 bases, V lost 0 bases, and 5 bases had no gene match.

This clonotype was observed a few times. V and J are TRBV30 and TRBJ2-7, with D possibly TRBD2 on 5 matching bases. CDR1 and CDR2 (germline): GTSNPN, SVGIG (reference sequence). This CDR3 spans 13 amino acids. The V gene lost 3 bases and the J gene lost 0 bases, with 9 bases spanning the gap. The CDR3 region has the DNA TGTGCCTGGAGCGGTCGGGGCTCCTACGAGCAGTACTTC. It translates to CAWSGRGSYEQYF.

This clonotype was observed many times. CDR3 region: CASSSEGSVYGYTF. CDR3 in DNA: TGTGCCAGCAGTTCCGAGGGGTCGGTCTATGGCTACACCTTC. The chain employs TRBV12-3 or TRBV12-4 and TRBJ1-2; D perhaps matches TRBD1 (5 bases). V lost 4 bases to trimming and J lost 4 bases, with 13 bases between them. CDR3 size: 14 residues.

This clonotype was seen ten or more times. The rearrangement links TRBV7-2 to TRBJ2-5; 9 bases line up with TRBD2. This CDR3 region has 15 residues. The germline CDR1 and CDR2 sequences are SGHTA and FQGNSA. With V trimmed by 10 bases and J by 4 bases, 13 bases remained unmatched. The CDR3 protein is CANGASGMLGETQYF. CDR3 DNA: TGTGCCAACGGGGCTAGCGGGATGTTGGGAGAGACCCAGTACTTC.

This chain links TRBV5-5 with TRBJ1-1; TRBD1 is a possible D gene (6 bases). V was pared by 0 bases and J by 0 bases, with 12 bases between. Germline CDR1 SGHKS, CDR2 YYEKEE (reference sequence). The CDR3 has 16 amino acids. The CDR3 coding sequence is TGTGCCAGCAGCTTGGGCTCGGGACAAATGAACACTGAAGCTTTCTTT. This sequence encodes CASSLGSGQMNTEAFF.

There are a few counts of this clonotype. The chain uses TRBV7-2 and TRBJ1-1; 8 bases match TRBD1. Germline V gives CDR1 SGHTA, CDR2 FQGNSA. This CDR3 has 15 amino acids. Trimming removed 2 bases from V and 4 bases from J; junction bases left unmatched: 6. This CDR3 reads CASSLYGQGGTEAFF. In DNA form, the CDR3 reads TGTGCCAGCAGCTTATATGGACAGGGAGGCACTGAAGCTTTCTTT.